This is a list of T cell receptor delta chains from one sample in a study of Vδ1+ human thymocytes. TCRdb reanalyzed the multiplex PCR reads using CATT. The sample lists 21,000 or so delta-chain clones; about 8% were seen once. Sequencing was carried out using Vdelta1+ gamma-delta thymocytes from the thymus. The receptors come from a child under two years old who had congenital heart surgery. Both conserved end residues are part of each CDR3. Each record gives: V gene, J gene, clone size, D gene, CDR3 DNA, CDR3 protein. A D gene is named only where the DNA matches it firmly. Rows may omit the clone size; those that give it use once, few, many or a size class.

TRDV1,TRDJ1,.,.,TGTGCTCTTGGGGAACTCTACGGCTGGGGCAATAAACTCATCTTT,CALGELYGWGNKLIF
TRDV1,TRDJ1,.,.,TGTGCTCTTGGGGATCGGCCTTCCCTACTCGTACTGGGTACTTCCGATAAACTCATCTTT,CALGDRPSLLVLGTSDKLIF
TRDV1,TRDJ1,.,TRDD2,TGTGCTCTTGGGGAATCCAGGGAGGGCCTTCCTACGGGACGGGGGCTCATCTTT,CALGESREGLPTGRGLIF
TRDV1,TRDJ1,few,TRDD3,TGTGCTCTTGGGGAACTGTTACTGGGGGATACAGAGGGCACCGATAAACTCATCTTT,CALGELLLGDTEGTDKLIF
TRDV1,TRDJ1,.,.,TGTGCTCTTGGGGACACCGATAAACTCATCTTT,CALGDTDKLIF
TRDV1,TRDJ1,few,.,TGTGCTCTTGGGGAAACCCCCGGTTCTCTCCCTGGGCGTCACACCGATAAACTCATCTTT,CALGETPGSLPGRHTDKLIF
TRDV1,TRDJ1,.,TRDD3,TGTGCTCTTGGGGAAGGGGCCTACGGTGGTGCTGGGGGATACTCCGATAAACTCATCTTT,CALGEGAYGGAGGYSDKLIF
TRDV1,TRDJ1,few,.,TGTGCTCTTGGGGAACCCTCGGCCACCAACACCGATAAACTCATCTTT,CALGEPSATNTDKLIF
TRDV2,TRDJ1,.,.,TGTGCCTGTGACACCGCGGTAGAGTACACCGATAAACTCATCTTT,CACDTAVEYTDKLIF
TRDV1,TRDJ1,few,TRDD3,TGTGCTCTTGGGGAACCCCAAACCTTGTACTGGGGGATAGCCACCGATAAACTCATCTTT,CALGEPQTLYWGIATDKLIF
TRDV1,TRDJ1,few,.,TGTGCTCTTGGGTCAAGAGTGGGGGGACAACACTCCAATAAACTCATCTTT,CALGSRVGGQHSNKLIF
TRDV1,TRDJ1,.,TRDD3,TGTGCTCTTGGGGTCCTCGGAGGATACGGGTACACCGATAAACTCATCTTT,CALGVLGGYGYTDKLIF
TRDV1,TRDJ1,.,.,TGTGCTCTTGGGGAACCGTGGCCGTTGGGGTCGGCACCCGATAAACTCATCTTT,CALGEPWPLGSAPDKLIF
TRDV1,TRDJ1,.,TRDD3,TGTGCTCTTGGGGAACCCTTTTACTACTGGGGGATACGCGCACCCTCGGATAAACTCATCTTC,CALGEPFYYWGIRAPSDKLIF
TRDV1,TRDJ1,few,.,TGTGCTCTTGGGGAACGTACATGGGGTGCAAAACTCATCTTT,CALGERTWGAKLIF
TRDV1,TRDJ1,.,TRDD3,TGTGCTCTTGGGGCCCCCTGGCCTTCCCACTCACCTGTACTGGGGGATCCCAAGGGGTACACCGATAAACTCATCTTT,CALGAPWPSHSPVLGDPKGYTDKLIF
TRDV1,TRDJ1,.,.,TGTGCTCTTGGGGGCCTTGATGGGGATCACACCGATAAACTCATCTTT,CALGGLDGDHTDKLIF
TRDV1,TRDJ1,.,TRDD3,TGTGCTCTTGGGGGCCTACTGGGGCCGTCGAAACTCATCTTT,CALGGLLGPSKLIF
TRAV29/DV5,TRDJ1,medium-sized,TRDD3,TGTGCCGACCCTTCCTACGACTCTCTGGGGGATACAGGCGATAAACTCATCTTT,CADPSYDSLGDTGDKLIF
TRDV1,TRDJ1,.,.,TGTGCTCTTGGGGAACCCTCCTTCCAATCACACGGGTCTTACCCGGGGCCCCTCTTATTAGACACCGATAAACTCATCTTT,CALGEPSFQSHGSYPGPLLLDTDKLIF
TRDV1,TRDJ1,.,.,TGTGCTCTTTGCCTTCCTAACCGACTGGGGTACGAGTCCACCGATAAACTCATCTTT,CALCLPNRLGYESTDKLIF
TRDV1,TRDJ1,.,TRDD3,TGTGCTCTTGGGGACCGCGTACTGGGGGATGGCCACGGACTCATCTTT,CALGDRVLGDGHGLIF
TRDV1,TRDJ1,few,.,TGTGCTCTTGGGGAACGGTCCTACGCTGGGAAGAACACCGATAAACTCATCTTT,CALGERSYAGKNTDKLIF
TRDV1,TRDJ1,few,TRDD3,TGTGCTCTTGGGGAACTTCCGGCACATACTTCCCCGCCTTTGACTGGGGGATGCAGGAAACTCATCTTT,CALGELPAHTSPPLTGGCRKLIF
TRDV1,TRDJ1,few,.,TGTGCTCTTGGGGAACTAGGATTGGTGCGGCTCACCGATAAACTCATCTTT,CALGELGLVRLTDKLIF